The 21 T cell receptor beta chains presented below share a single source sample, sequenced in a study of cytomegalovirus exposure and HLA in healthy donors. Clones were sequenced by immunoSEQ multiplex PCR, and TCRdb holds only the in-frame ones, with some missing. The table lists about 110,000 clones, approximately 96% of them singletons, with roughly 0.66% in the top ten. Input material: PBMCs. The receptors were gathered from a woman aged 18-35 years in good health and CMV-seronegative.

This clone appeared once. The gene calls are TRBV7-9 and TRBJ2-3; possibly TRBD2 for D (7 bases). The germline gives CDR1 SEHNR, CDR2 FQNEAQ (reference sequence). V gave up 0 bases and J gave up 5 bases, with 12 bases separating them. The CDR3 runs to 15 residues. The CDR3 sequence is CASSLASGGGDTQYF. The CDR3 nucleotides read TGTGCCAGCAGCTTAGCCTCGGGGGGCGGAGATACGCAGTATTTT.

The chain joins TRBV7-6 to TRBJ1-3; 7 nucleotides match TRBD1. The germline V gene encodes CDR1 SGHVS and CDR2 FNYEAQ. The CDR3 contains 14 residues. J lost 3 bases, V lost 5 bases, and 4 bases had no gene match. The CDR3 loop reads CASSPGTDGNTIYF. The DNA of the CDR3 is TGTGCCAGCAGCCCGGGGACAGATGGAAACACCATATATTTT.

The CDR3 DNA follows: TGTGCCAGCAGTCAGATCTACGAGCAGTACTTC. Translated: CASSQIYEQYF. The chain has TRBV28 and TRBJ2-7; D not resolved. Between the trimmed V and J ends, which lost 5 bases and 3 bases, there was a span of 5 bases. This CDR3 contains 11 residues. From germline, CDR1 is MDHEN and CDR2 SYDVKM.

The chain uses TRBV5-1 and TRBJ2-7; 9 bases map to TRBD1. V trimming: 4 bases; J trimming: 1 base; junction bases outside the gene matches: 6. CDR3 length equals 15 residues. The germline V gene encodes CDR1 SGHRS and CDR2 YFSETQ. The CDR3 here is CASSEAGTGSYEQYF. The CDR3 DNA sequence: TGCGCCAGCAGCGAGGCCGGGACAGGGTCCTACGAGCAGTACTTC.

The V and J genes are TRBV23-1 and TRBJ1-5, with TRBD1 matching over 11 bases. TRBV23-1 carries the ORF label, with uncertain function. CDR3 length equals 21 residues. Germline trimming cut 2 bases from V and 2 bases from J; bases unmatched to any gene: 17. The CDR3 DNA reads TGCGCCAGCAGTCAAATAGGGCGAGGACAGGGGGCGTTGGGCTGCAATCAGCCCCAGCATTTT. Translating gives CASSQIGRGQGALGCNQPQHF.

The V call is TRBV19, the J call TRBJ2-1; no definite D call. The CDR3 runs 13 residues. The V end lost 3 bases, the J end lost 5 bases, and 8 bases lay between the germline ends. Looked up from germline, CDR1 is LNHDA and CDR2 is SQIVND (reference sequence). In DNA form, the CDR3 reads TGTGCCAGTAGTATTGACTGGAACAATGAGCAGTTCTTC. Protein sequence: CASSIDWNNEQFF. The complete variable domain, with remaining parts taken from reference TRBV19 and TRBJ2-1, reads DGGITQSPKYLFRKEGQNVTLSCEQNLNHDAMYWYRQDPGQGLRLIYYSQIVNDFQKGDIAEGYSVSREKKESFPLTVTSAQKNPTAFYLCASSIDWNNEQFFGPGTRLTVL.

The genes are TRBV7-9 and TRBJ2-7, with D uncertain. Per the germline V gene, CDR1 is SEHNR and CDR2 is FQNEAQ (reference sequence). V lost 1 base to trimming and J lost 3 bases, with 7 bases between them. The CDR3 covers 13 residues. The CDR3 sequence: CASSLELSYEQYF. CDR3 nucleotide sequence: TGTGCCAGCAGCTTAGAATTGAGCTACGAGCAGTACTTC. Full variable domain (rest looked up from reference TRBV7-9 and TRBJ2-7): DTGVSQNPRHKITKRGQNVTFRCDPISEHNRLYWYRQTLGQGPEFLTYFQNEAQLEKSRLLSDRFSAERPKGSFSTLEIQRTEQGDSAMYLCASSLELSYEQYFGPGTRLTVT.

The CDR3 region has the DNA TGTGCCAGCAGCTTGGCTCTCGGCGGGGGAAACTATGGCTACACCTTC. Its translation: CASSLALGGGNYGYTF. V gene TRBV5-6 combines with J gene TRBJ1-2; D is perhaps TRBD1 (5 bases). The length of the CDR3 is 16 residues. CDR1 is SGHDT and CDR2 is YYEEEE in the germline V gene. Trimming shortened V by 0 bases and J by 2 bases, and 14 bases separated the two germline ends.

This clone was found once. The chain is built from TRBV7-8 and TRBJ2-1; TRBD2 agrees at 16 bases. Trimming cost V 5 bases and J 0 bases; bases outside gene matches: 13. The CDR3 has 21 residues. From germline, CDR1 is SGHVS and CDR2 FQNEAQ. CDR3 residues: CASSRRPGLAGGGLSYNEQFF. CDR3 DNA sequence: TGTGCCAGCAGCCGCCGACCGGGACTAGCGGGGGGGGGCCTCTCCTACAATGAGCAGTTCTTC.

The chain carries TRBV28 and TRBJ2-7, with TRBD2 matching over 9 bases. Germline V gene sequence: CDR1 MDHEN, CDR2 SYDVKM. V trimming: 4 bases; J trimming: 1 base; junction bases outside the gene matches: 8. The CDR3 is 16 residues long. The CDR3 sequence: CASSSSTSGPSYEQYF. CDR3 nucleotides: TGTGCCAGCAGTTCGTCCACTAGCGGGCCATCCTACGAGCAGTACTTC. The entire variable domain, with the rest obtained from reference TRBV28 and TRBJ2-7, is as follows: DVKVTQSSRYLVKRTGEKVFLECVQDMDHENMFWYRQDPGLGLRLIYFSYDVKMKEKGDIPEGYSVSREKKERFSLILESASTNQTSMYLCASSSSTSGPSYEQYFGPGTRLTVT.

The chain uses TRBV9 and TRBJ1-1; maybe TRBD1 (6 bases). Germline V gene data show CDR1 as SGDLS and CDR2 as YYNGEE. V was pared by 0 bases and J by 0 bases, with 9 bases between. This CDR3 contains 15 residues. CDR3 coding DNA: TGTGCCAGCAGCGTAGGGGGGACAATGAACACTGAAGCTTTCTTT. It translates to CASSVGGTMNTEAFF.

This chain uses TRBV28 with TRBJ2-7; TRBD1 is a possible D gene (5 bases). The CDR3 is made up of 15 amino acids. Germline V gene sequence: CDR1 MDHEN, CDR2 SYDVKM. The ends were cut back, 5 bases at V and 5 bases at J, with 19 bases in the middle. As DNA, the CDR3 is TGTGCCAGCAGTCCCCGATACAGGAAGTCCAACGAGCAGTACTTC. It is translated as CASSPRYRKSNEQYF.

V gene TRBV2 combines with J gene TRBJ2-5; 7 nucleotides align to TRBD2. Germline trimming cut 4 bases from V and 5 bases from J; bases unmatched to any gene: 7. CDR3 length equals 14 residues. The germline CDR1 and CDR2 sequences are SNHLY and FYNNEI. CDR3 coding DNA: TGTGCCAGCAGTGGTACGCAGGGAGGGGAGACCCAGTACTTC. It codes for CASSGTQGGETQYF.

The CDR3 here is CASRPWLGDMNTEAFF. DNA of the CDR3: TGTGCCAGCAGACCCTGGCTTGGGGACATGAACACTGAAGCTTTCTTT. The rearrangement uses TRBV27 and TRBJ1-1; tentatively, D is TRBD1 (6 bases). Germline CDR1 MNHEY, CDR2 SMNVEV (reference sequence). The CDR3 totals 16 residues. Trimming took 6 bases from V and 0 from J, leaving 17 bases between them.

The chain joins TRBV19 to TRBJ2-5, with D possibly matching TRBD1 (5 bases). CDR1 and CDR2 from the germline V gene are LNHDA and SQIVND (reference sequence). This CDR3 contains 15 residues. Trimming took off 2 bases at V and 2 bases at J, with 12 bases between the two ends. DNA for the CDR3: TGTGCCAGTAGTATACAGGGCTTGGGTCAAGAGACCCAGTACTTC. Translating gives CASSIQGLGQETQYF.

This clone has a single count. The chain joins TRBV28 to TRBJ2-1; no firm D call. Trimming left V 6 bases short and J 6 bases short, with 15 bases between. The CDR3 consists of 14 residues. Germline V lookup: CDR1 MDHEN, CDR2 SYDVKM. The CDR3, as DNA: TGTGCCAGCAGCCCGCGCCCAAGATCCAATGAGCAGTTCTTC. It translates to CASSPRPRSNEQFF.

The gene calls are TRBV9 and TRBJ2-3, with TRBD2 matching over 7 bases. The germline V gene encodes CDR1 SGDLS and CDR2 YYNGEE. The CDR3 spans 14 residues. V gave up 7 bases and J gave up 2 bases; unmatched junction bases: 7. In DNA form, the CDR3 reads TGTGCCAGCGCCAGGACTAGTCTCACAGATACGCAGTATTTT. This encodes CASARTSLTDTQYF. Drawing the rest from reference TRBV9 and TRBJ2-3, the complete variable domain is DSGVTQTPKHLITATGQRVTLRCSPRSGDLSVYWYQQSLDQGLQFLIQYYNGEERAKGNILERFSAQQFPDLHSELNLSSLELGDSALYFCASARTSLTDTQYFGPGTRLTVL.

This clone was observed at least ten times. This same CDR3 is encoded by further DNA sequences in the sample. The chain has TRBV7-8 and TRBJ1-5; D is possibly TRBD1 (5 bases). The V gene lost 2 bases and the J gene lost 1 base, with 9 bases spanning the gap. Germline V gene sequence: CDR1 SGHVS, CDR2 FQNEAQ. The CDR3 spans 15 residues. CDR3 nucleotide sequence: TGTGCCAGCAGCTTATGGGGGGAGAGCAATCAGCCCCAGCATTTT. Its translation is CASSLWGESNQPQHF. The full variable domain, rest sourced from reference TRBV7-8 and TRBJ1-5, is GAGVSQSPRYKVAKRGQDVALRCDPISGHVSLFWYQQALGQGPEFLTYFQNEAQLDKSGLPSDRFFAERPEGSVSTLKIQRTQQEDSAVYLCASSLWGESNQPQHFGDGTRLSIL.

The V and J genes are TRBV11-2 and TRBJ2-2; perhaps TRBD2 as D (5 bases). This CDR3 contains 16 residues. From germline, CDR1 is SGHAT and CDR2 FQNNGV. V lost 3 bases and J 0 bases, leaving 11 bases between the germline ends. The CDR3 region has the DNA TGTGCCAGCAGCTTTCGGGGAGCGGCGAACACCGGGGAGCTGTTTTTT. This gives the protein CASSFRGAANTGELFF.

This chain joins TRBV5-5 and TRBJ2-7; no reliable D call. This CDR3 region has 13 residues. CDR1 is SGHKS, CDR2 YYEKEE, per germline (reference sequence). Trimming pared 3 bases from V and 0 bases from J, leaving 7 bases between. The CDR3 DNA is TGTGCCAGCAGCTCACTGAGCTCCTACGAGCAGTACTTC. Translated: CASSSLSSYEQYF.

CDR3 coding DNA: TGTGCCTTCAGGGGGAGCTCCTACGAGCAGTACTTC. Translated, it gives CAFRGSSYEQYF. The rearrangement links TRBV30 to TRBJ2-7, with TRBD1 matching over 7 bases. Germline CDR1 and CDR2: GTSNPN and SVGIG (reference sequence). The V and J ends lost 7 bases and 0 bases, in that order; junction bases with no gene match: 3. There are 12 residues in the CDR3.